This T cell receptor (beta chain) was documented in a study of OX40 agonist ivuxolimab in advanced cancers. Overall study findings and caveats: Individuals who were partial responders at 0.1-3.0 mg/kg had clonal expansion that ranked among the lowest. CD4+ and CD8+ T cells in blood underwent clonal expansion by week 6 at 0.1 to 3.0 mg/kg.

Researchers took blood at baseline, on cycle 4 day 1, and on cycle 7 day 1. The CDR3 is 17 residues long. Trimming left V 0 bases short and J 4 bases short, with 17 bases between. Germline lookup yields CDR1 LNHNV and CDR2 YYDKDF (reference sequence). Sequencing was performed with immunoSEQ multiplex PCR; in TCRdb, only in-frame clones are kept and a portion is missing. The profile shows roughly 65,000 clones, roughly four fifths of them singletons. Worth noting for this clone: The antigen remains unidentified.

The input for sequencing was CD4+ or CD8+ T cells sorted from blood, taken in a trial of the OX40 agonist ivuxolimab. The sequence came from an adult with an advanced solid tumor such as melanoma, head and neck, liver or kidney cancer. The chain is built from TRBV15 and TRBJ2-3; perhaps TRBD2 as D (5 bases). In DNA form, the CDR3 reads TGTGCCACCAGCAGAGACCCCTATCCGGGGATGGCAGATACGCAGTATTTT. Its protein is CATSRDPYPGMADTQYF.